One and the same sample provided the 14 T cell receptor beta chains below, sequenced in a study of OX40 agonist ivuxolimab in advanced cancers. Generated by immunoSEQ multiplex PCR, the TCRdb table keeps only in-frame clones and is missing some. Here the sample spans approximately 63,000 clones, 86% being singletons. Specimen: CD4+ or CD8+ T cells sorted from blood, collected in a trial of the OX40 agonist ivuxolimab. Source of these receptors: an adult with an advanced solid tumor such as melanoma, head and neck, liver or kidney cancer.

The genes are TRBV5-1 and TRBJ2-5; 8 bases map to TRBD1. The trim removed 7 bases at V and 5 bases at J, leaving 16 bases unmatched. CDR3 length equals 16 residues. Germline lookup yields CDR1 SGHRS and CDR2 YFSETQ. The CDR3, as DNA: TGCGCCAGCCAGAAGTCATCCACAGGGGGAGTGGAGACCCAGTACTTC. This codes for CASQKSSTGGVETQYF. Full variable domain (missing parts from reference TRBV5-1 and TRBJ2-5): KAGVTQTPRYLIKTRGQQVTLSCSPISGHRSVSWYQQTPGQGLQFLFEYFSETQRNKGNFPGRFSGRQFSNSRSEMNVSTLELGDSALYLCASQKSSTGGVETQYFGPGTRLLVL.

The CDR3 loop reads CASSYGTGQNTGELFF. DNA of the CDR3: TGTGCCAGCAGTTACGGGACAGGGCAGAACACCGGGGAGCTGTTTTTT. V and J are TRBV6-5 and TRBJ2-2; 9 nucleotides match TRBD1. The CDR3 length is 16 residues. CDR1 and CDR2 (germline): MNHEY, SVGAGI. Trimming cost V 2 bases and J 1 base; bases outside gene matches: 2.

The J gene is TRBJ2-1, the V gene TRBV5-6; 8 bases are a match to TRBD2. The J segment lost 3 bases and the V segment lost 1 base, leaving 6 bases of the junction unmatched. The length of the CDR3 is 16 residues. Germline CDR1 SGHDT, CDR2 YYEEEE. DNA for the CDR3: TGTGCCAGCAGCTTGTTTACTAGCGGAGACTACAATGAGCAGTTCTTC. It encodes CASSLFTSGDYNEQFF.

The chain is built from TRBV19 and TRBJ2-7, with D hard to call. CDR1 is LNHDA and CDR2 is SQIVND in the germline V gene (reference sequence). CDR3 length: 14 residues. The V and J ends lost 6 bases and 0 bases respectively, with 12 bases between them. The CDR3 nucleotides read TGTGCCAGTAGCGAACAGCGTAGCTCCTACGAGCAGTACTTC. Its protein product is CASSEQRSSYEQYF.

This clone has only a few counts. This chain joins TRBV11-3 and TRBJ2-2; 8 nucleotides match TRBD1. V shed 1 base, J shed 4 bases, and the junction held 2 bases outside the gene matches. The CDR3 covers 15 residues. The germline V gene encodes CDR1 SGHNT and CDR2 YENEEA. CDR3 DNA sequence: TGTGCCAGCAGCTTAGGACAGGGGAGCACCGGGGAGCTGTTTTTT. As protein: CASSLGQGSTGELFF.

This rearrangement joins TRBV9 to TRBJ2-7; the match to TRBD2 covers 11 bases. J lost 8 bases, V lost 4 bases, and 11 bases had no gene match. CDR3 length equals 15 residues. The germline gives CDR1 SGDLS, CDR2 YYNGEE. The DNA of the CDR3 is TGTGCCAGCAGCCCGAGCACTAGCGGGAGTATCAAGCAGTACTTC. Protein product: CASSPSTSGSIKQYF.

This chain uses TRBV5-1 with TRBJ2-5; D possibly corresponds to TRBD2 (6 bases). The germline V gene has CDR1 SGHRS and CDR2 YFSETQ. The CDR3 has 16 amino acids. Trimming pared 5 bases from V and 2 bases from J, leaving 19 bases between. For the CDR3, the DNA is TGCGCCAGCAGTCCAATCGGGGGAGGAGGACAAGAGACCCAGTACTTC. Translating gives CASSPIGGGGQETQYF.

V is TRBV6-5 and J is TRBJ1-2; 9 bases fit TRBD1. The CDR3 sequence is 15 residues long. V shed 0 bases and J 2 bases; nucleotides not matched to a gene: 1. Germline V gene lookup returns CDR1 MNHEY and CDR2 SVGAGI. The CDR3 coding sequence is TGTGCCAGCAGTTACTCCGGGACAGGGAACTATGGCTACACCTTC. It is translated as CASSYSGTGNYGYTF.

V usage is TRBV30 and J usage is TRBJ2-7, with 8 nucleotides matching TRBD2. After removal of 2 bases from V and 8 bases from J, the junction contained 17 bases not matched to a gene. This CDR3 is built from 16 residues. CDR1 GTSNPN and CDR2 SVGIG come from the germline V gene (reference sequence). The CDR3 DNA is TGTGCCTGGAGTACCCGCTCGGGACTAGTCGCCCCCCAGCAGTACTTC. Amino acids: CAWSTRSGLVAPQQYF.

The chain recombines TRBV6-9 with TRBJ2-7; D gene unclear. Germline lookup yields CDR1 MNHGY and CDR2 SVAAGI. The CDR3 runs 15 residues. V dropped 4 bases and J dropped 1 base, with 14 bases sitting between them. CDR3 sequence (DNA): TGTGCCAGCAGTTTGAAGAGAGGCGAATCCTACGAGCAGTACTTC. It encodes CASSLKRGESYEQYF.

The chain couples TRBV19 to TRBJ2-1, with 7 bases aligning to TRBD2. Trimming cost V 5 bases and J 8 bases; bases outside gene matches: 3. CDR1 and CDR2 from the germline V gene are LNHDA and SQIVND (reference sequence). This CDR3 is built from 12 residues. CDR3 in DNA: TGTGCCAGTAGTCCCCGGGGGGATGAGCAGTTCTTC. Residues: CASSPRGDEQFF.

V and J are TRBV6-1 and TRBJ2-3; possible D gene TRBD1, 5 bases. V lost 2 bases to trimming and J lost 0 bases, with 12 bases between them. Germline values: CDR1 MNHNS, CDR2 SASEGT. CDR3 length equals 16 residues. This chain's CDR3 is CASSEPGRASTDTQYF. The CDR3 region has the DNA TGTGCCAGCAGTGAACCAGGGCGCGCTAGCACAGATACGCAGTATTTT.

Within the sample, this clone is medium-sized (0.01 to 0.1%). This chain connects TRBV5-4 to TRBJ1-5; D gene uncertain. Germline V gene data show CDR1 as SGHNT and CDR2 as YYREEE (reference sequence). The germline V and J ends were trimmed by 0 bases and 1 base, with 8 bases remaining between them. The length of the CDR3 is 15 residues. The CDR3: CASSLGGRSNQPQHF. The CDR3, as DNA: TGTGCCAGCAGCTTGGGGGGTAGGAGCAATCAGCCCCAGCATTTT.

This chain joins TRBV2 and TRBJ2-7; 12 bases line up with TRBD1. Trimming removed 6 bases from V and 4 bases from J; junction bases left unmatched: 4. In germline, CDR1 is SNHLY, CDR2 FYNNEI. The length of the CDR3 is 14 residues. The CDR3 protein is CASRGTGGRYEQYF. In nucleotides, the CDR3 is TGTGCCAGCAGGGGGACAGGGGGCCGGTACGAGCAGTACTTC.